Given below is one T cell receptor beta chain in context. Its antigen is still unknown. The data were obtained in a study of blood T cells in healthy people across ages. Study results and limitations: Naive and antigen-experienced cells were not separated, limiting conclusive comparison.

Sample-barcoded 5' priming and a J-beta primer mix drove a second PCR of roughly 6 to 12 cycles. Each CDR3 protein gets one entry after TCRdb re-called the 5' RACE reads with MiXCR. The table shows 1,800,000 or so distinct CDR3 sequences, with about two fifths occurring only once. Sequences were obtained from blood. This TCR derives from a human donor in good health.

The CDR3: CASSEGGGGMNTEAFF. CDR3 nucleotides: TGTGCCAGCAGTGAAGGTGGGGGGGGCATGAACACTGAAGCTTTCTTT. The chain is built from TRBV2 and TRBJ1-1, with a weak D call TRBD1 (6 bases). The CDR3 contains 16 residues. CDR1 is SNHLY, CDR2 FYNNEI, per germline. Trimming stripped 1 base from V and 0 bases from J, with 12 bases between.